The sequence of this T cell receptor (beta chain) was determined in a study of T cells after yellow fever vaccination. The sample holds many counts of this clonotype. The antigen is undetermined. The TCR cDNA carried a universal primer site and UMIs from 5'RACE template switching. TCRdb recomputed calls from the 5' RACE reads with MiXCR, one row per CDR3 protein. This sample has a few hundred thousand distinct CDR3 sequences, with 3.5% to 4.5% found just once. Whole-study results and caveats: Weaker, the secondary response had a peak occurring faster, on day 5 versus 15. Most clones from primary vaccination were detected again post-booster (96% CD4, roughly 91% CD8).

V lost 5 bases and J 2 bases, leaving 18 bases between the germline ends. The CDR3 has 15 residues. Germline V lookup: CDR1 SQVTM, CDR2 ANQGSEA. The source is a man between 18 and 35 years old who received the YFV17D yellow fever vaccine. V gene TRBV29-1 combines with J gene TRBJ1-1; tentatively, D is TRBD1 (5 bases). The sequenced sample was PBMCs, obtained 15 days after the yellow fever booster vaccination. The CDR3 here is CSVYPETDLNTEAFF. The DNA for the CDR3 is TGCAGCGTTTACCCCGAGACAGACCTTAACACTGAAGCTTTCTTT. Looking up the rest from reference TRBV29-1 and TRBJ1-1 gives the full variable domain: SAVISQKPSRDICQRGTSLTIQCQVDSQVTMMFWYRQQPGQSLTLIATANQGSEATYESGFVIDKFPISRPNLTFSTLTVSNMSPEDSSIYLCSVYPETDLNTEAFFGQGTRLTVV.